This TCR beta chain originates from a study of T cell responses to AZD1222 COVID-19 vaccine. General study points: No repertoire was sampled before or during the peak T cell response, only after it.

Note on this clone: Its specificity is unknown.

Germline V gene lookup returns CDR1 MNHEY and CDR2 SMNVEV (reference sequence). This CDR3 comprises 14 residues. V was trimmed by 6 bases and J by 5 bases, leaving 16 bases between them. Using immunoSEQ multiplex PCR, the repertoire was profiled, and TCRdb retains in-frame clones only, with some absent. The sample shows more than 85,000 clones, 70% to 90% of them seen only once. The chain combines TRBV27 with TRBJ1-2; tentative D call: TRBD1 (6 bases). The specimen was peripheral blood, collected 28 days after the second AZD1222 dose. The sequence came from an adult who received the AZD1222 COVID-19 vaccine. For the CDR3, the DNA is TGTGCCAGCAGCCCGGACAGCCTATCTTATGGCTACACCTTC. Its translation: CASSPDSLSYGYTF.